The 4 T cell receptor beta chains below come from one sample, sequenced in a study of patients and donors after allogeneic stem cell transplantation. TCRdb processed the RT-PCR reads anew with MiXCR; each CDR3 protein has one entry. Among approximately 210,000 distinct CDR3 sequences listed, about 40% were seen once. Specimen: blood, either unsorted or a sorted T cell fraction (not recorded which). The receptors were gathered from a human donor who was either an allogeneic HSCT recipient or a stem cell or donor lymphocyte infusion donor (not recorded which). It is not recorded whose cells these are; they may come from a transplant donor.

This clonotype has a handful of counts. The chain uses TRBV12-3 or TRBV12-4 and TRBJ2-7; D gene ambiguous. V was clipped by 5 bases and J by 5 bases, with 10 bases between them. The CDR3 is 12 amino acids. The CDR3, as DNA: TGTGCCAGCAGTCCCCCATCCAACGAGCAGTACTTC. This sequence encodes CASSPPSNEQYF.

The chain employs TRBV29-1 and TRBJ2-5; D is unclear. This CDR3 is built from 12 residues. Germline CDR1 and CDR2: SQVTM and ANQGSEA. The V end was cut by 1 base, the J end by 5 bases, with 8 bases between. CDR3 DNA: TGCAGCGTTGAAGGGGTGGCGGAGACCCAGTACTTC. It codes for CSVEGVAETQYF. Full variable domain (missing parts from reference TRBV29-1 and TRBJ2-5): SAVISQKPSRDICQRGTSLTIQCQVDSQVTMMFWYRQQPGQSLTLIATANQGSEATYESGFVIDKFPISRPNLTFSTLTVSNMSPEDSSIYLCSVEGVAETQYFGPGTRLLVL.

This clonotype was seen more than once but under ten times. This chain uses TRBV27 with TRBJ2-1, with 8 bases lining up with TRBD1. Germline-derived CDR1 and CDR2 are MNHEY and SMNVEV (reference sequence). V shed 5 bases and J 6 bases; nucleotides not matched to a gene: 6. There are 14 residues in the CDR3. The CDR3 DNA reads TGTGCCAGCAGTCCTTATGACAGGGGCAATGAGCAGTTCTTC. Encoded protein: CASSPYDRGNEQFF.

The V call is TRBV3-1, the J call TRBJ2-2; TRBD2 might be the D (6 bases). The CDR3 consists of 14 residues. CDR1 is LGHDT, CDR2 YNNKEL, per germline (reference sequence). V was trimmed by 1 base and J by 7 bases, leaving 10 bases between them. CDR3 protein: CASSQAGADGELFF. DNA for the CDR3: TGTGCCAGCAGCCAAGCGGGAGCCGACGGGGAGCTGTTTTTT.